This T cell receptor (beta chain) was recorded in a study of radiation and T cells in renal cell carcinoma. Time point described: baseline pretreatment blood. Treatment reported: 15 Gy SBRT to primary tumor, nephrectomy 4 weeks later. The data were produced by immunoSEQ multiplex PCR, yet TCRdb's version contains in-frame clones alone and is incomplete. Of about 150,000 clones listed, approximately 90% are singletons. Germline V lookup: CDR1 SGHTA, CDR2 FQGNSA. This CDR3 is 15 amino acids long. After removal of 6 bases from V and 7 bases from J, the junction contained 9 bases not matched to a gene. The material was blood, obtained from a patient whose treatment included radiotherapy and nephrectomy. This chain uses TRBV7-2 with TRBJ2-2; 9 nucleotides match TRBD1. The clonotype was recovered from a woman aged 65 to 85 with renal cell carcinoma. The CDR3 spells CASSPTGTGSGELFF. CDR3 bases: TGTGCCAGCAGTCCGACCGGGACAGGGAGCGGGGAGCTGTTTTTT.